This T cell receptor (beta chain) appears in the sequencing data of a study of cytomegalovirus exposure and HLA in healthy donors. 13 Jbeta primers and 60 Vbeta primers were used for the PCR. Using immunoSEQ multiplex PCR, the repertoire was profiled, and TCRdb retains in-frame clones only, with some absent. Of 90,000 to 100,000 clones listed, 65% to 85% are singletons. Concerning this clone: Its specificity is not known.

The study, taken as a whole, reports: Donor immune exposure was known only as CMV serostatus.

This CDR3 region has 15 residues. With 1 base removed from V and 0 bases from J, the gap between germline ends came to 7 bases. Germline CDR1 SGHKS, CDR2 YYEKEE (reference sequence). Though nominally healthy at sampling, donors likely had unrecorded immune exposures. The chain links TRBV5-5 to TRBJ2-2; D is ambiguous. This clonotype was sampled from a woman aged 55-70 years in good health and CMV-seropositive. The specimen sequenced was PBMCs. The CDR3 region is CASSLYGSNTGELFF. The CDR3 coding sequence is TGTGCCAGCAGCTTGTACGGGTCGAACACCGGGGAGCTGTTTTTT.